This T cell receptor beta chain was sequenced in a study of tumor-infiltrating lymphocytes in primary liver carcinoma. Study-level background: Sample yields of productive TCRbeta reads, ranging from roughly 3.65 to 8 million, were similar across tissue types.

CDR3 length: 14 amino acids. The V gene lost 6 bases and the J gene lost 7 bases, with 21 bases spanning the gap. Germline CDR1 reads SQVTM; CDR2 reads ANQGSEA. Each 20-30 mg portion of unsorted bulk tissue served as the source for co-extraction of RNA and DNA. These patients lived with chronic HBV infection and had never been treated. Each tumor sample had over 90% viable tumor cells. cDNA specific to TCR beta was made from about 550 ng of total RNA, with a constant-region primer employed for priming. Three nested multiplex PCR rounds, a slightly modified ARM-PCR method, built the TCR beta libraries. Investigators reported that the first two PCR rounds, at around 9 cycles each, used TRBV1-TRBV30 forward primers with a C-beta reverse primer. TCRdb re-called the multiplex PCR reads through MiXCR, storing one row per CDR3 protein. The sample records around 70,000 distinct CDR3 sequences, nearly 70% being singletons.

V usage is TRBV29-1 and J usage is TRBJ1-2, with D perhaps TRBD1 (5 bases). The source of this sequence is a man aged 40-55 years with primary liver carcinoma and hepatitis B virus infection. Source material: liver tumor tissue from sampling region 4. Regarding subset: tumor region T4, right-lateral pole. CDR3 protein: CSVREQDRASGYTF. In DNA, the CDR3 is TGCAGCGTCAGAGAACAGGATCGTGCCTCTGGCTACACCTTC.